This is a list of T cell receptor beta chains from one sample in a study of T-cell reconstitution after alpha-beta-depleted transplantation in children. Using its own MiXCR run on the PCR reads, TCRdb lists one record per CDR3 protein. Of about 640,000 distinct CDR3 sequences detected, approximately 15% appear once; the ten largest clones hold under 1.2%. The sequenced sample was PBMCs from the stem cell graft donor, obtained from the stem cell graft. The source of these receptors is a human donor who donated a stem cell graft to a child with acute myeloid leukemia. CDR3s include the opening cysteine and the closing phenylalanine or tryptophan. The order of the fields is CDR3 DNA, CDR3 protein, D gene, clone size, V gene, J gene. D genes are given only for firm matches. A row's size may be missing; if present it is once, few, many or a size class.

TGCGCCAGCAGCTTCGAAAGCACTGAAGCTTTCTTT	CASSFESTEAFF	.	.	TRBV5-1	TRBJ1-1
TGTGCCAGCACAAAAAGTCGGACGGCGCCCATATATTTT	CASTKSRTAPIYF	.	.	TRBV7-2	TRBJ1-3
TGTGCCAGCAGTTTAGGGAGGGAAGGGGCTGAAGCTTTCTTT	CASSLGREGAEAFF	.	.	TRBV28	TRBJ1-1
TGTGCCAGCAGTAAAAACACCAGGGGCAGGACATACGAGCAGTACTTC	CASSKNTRGRTYEQYF	.	few	TRBV6-1	TRBJ2-7
TGCGCCAGCAGCCCTGCAACGGGGGTCTTAGGGTGGGAGACCCAGTACTTC	CASSPATGVLGWETQYF	.	.	TRBV4-3	TRBJ2-5
TGTGCCACCTCGGGGGGATCCTACGTTGAGCAGTTCTTC	CATSGGSYVEQFF	TRBD2	few	TRBV7-6	TRBJ2-1
TGCAGCCCTCGGGCGGACTATGGCTACACCTTC	CSPRADYGYTF	.	.	TRBV20-1	TRBJ1-2
TGTGCCAGCAGCCAAAGGGACACTTCGAACACCGGGGAGCTGTTTTTT	CASSQRDTSNTGELFF	.	.	TRBV6-1	TRBJ2-2
TGTGCCAGCAACGACAGGGTTCGGGAGACCCAGTACTTC	CASNDRVRETQYF	TRBD1	.	TRBV28	TRBJ2-5
TGTGCCAGCAGCTCTCCGGGAGAACACTACAATGAGCAGTTCTTC	CASSSPGEHYNEQFF	.	.	TRBV11-3	TRBJ2-1
TGTGCCACCAGTGATCCCCGGGACCCATACAATGAGCAGTTCTTC	CATSDPRDPYNEQFF	.	many	TRBV24-1	TRBJ2-1
TGTGCCAGCAGCCACGGACAGGGAGCAAGGGGCGAGCAGTACTTC	CASSHGQGARGEQYF	TRBD1	.	TRBV7-9	TRBJ2-7
TGTGCCAGCAGATCTGGACTAGCGGGACAAGAGACCCAGTACTTC	CASRSGLAGQETQYF	TRBD2	many	TRBV12-3/TRBV12-4	TRBJ2-5
TGTGCCACCGCCGCCGGCTCTGGGGCCAACGTCCTGACTTTC	CATAAGSGANVLTF	.	.	TRBV27	TRBJ2-6
TGTGCCAGCAGCTCTCGACAGAGTAGGATCTATGGCTACACCTTC	CASSSRQSRIYGYTF	.	few	TRBV9	TRBJ1-2
TGTGCCAGCACCGGGAACCCATTGACCCGGGAGCTGTTTTTT	CASTGNPLTRELFF	.	.	TRBV12-3/TRBV12-4	TRBJ2-2
TGTGCCAGCAGCTCATTCGCAGGGGAGACCCAGTACTTC	CASSSFAGETQYF	.	many	TRBV9	TRBJ2-5
TGTGCCACCAGTGATCGGACTTTCCGCGATGAGCAGTTCTTC	CATSDRTFRDEQFF	.	few	TRBV24-1	TRBJ2-1
TGTGCCAGCGGATATTACAATGAGCAGTTCTTC	CASGYYNEQFF	.	few	TRBV6-1	TRBJ2-1
TGTGCCAGCACCGAACCGGGACAGGGGGATGTAGGTGAAAAACTGTTTTTT	CASTEPGQGDVGEKLFF	TRBD1	many	TRBV12-3/TRBV12-4	TRBJ1-4
TGCAGTGCTAGAGCTACAGGGACTCCCATCCCCGGGGAGCTGTTTTTT	CSARATGTPIPGELFF	.	few	TRBV20-1	TRBJ2-2
TGCGCCACCGGTATGGGCGGAAGCACAGATACGCAGTATTTT	CATGMGGSTDTQYF	.	.	TRBV5-1	TRBJ2-3
TGTGCCAGCAGCCAACGAACGAGGGGGGGCCAGAATGAGCAGTTCTTC	CASSQRTRGGQNEQFF	.	.	TRBV7-2	TRBJ2-1
TGTGCCAGCAGTACTACACAGGGAGGAGAGACCCAGTACTTC	CASSTTQGGETQYF	.	many	TRBV27	TRBJ2-5
TGTGCCAGCAGCATTCACCTCAACTATGGCTACACCTTC	CASSIHLNYGYTF	.	.	TRBV21-1	TRBJ1-2
TGTGCCAGCAGCCTTCACACAGATACGCAGTATTTT	CASSLHTDTQYF	.	many	TRBV11-3	TRBJ2-3
TGTGCCAGCACATTGGCGGCTAGCGGTGGCACCGGGGAGCTGTTTTTT	CASTLAASGGTGELFF	TRBD2	many	TRBV12-3/TRBV12-4	TRBJ2-2
TGTGCCTGGAAATCGCGCCGAAACACTGAAGCTTTCTTT	CAWKSRRNTEAFF	.	.	TRBV30	TRBJ1-1
TGCAGTGCTAACATAGGGGAAAGCAATCAGCCCCAGCATTTT	CSANIGESNQPQHF	.	.	TRBV20-1	TRBJ1-5
TGTGCCAGCAGCCCGGCATACAATGAGCAGTTCTTC	CASSPAYNEQFF	.	.	TRBV3-1	TRBJ2-1
TGTGCCAGCAGCTTGGGGGCCGGAATCAATCAGCCCCAGCATTTT	CASSLGAGINQPQHF	.	few	TRBV5-5	TRBJ1-5
TGCAGTGCTAGGGGCGGGCAGACGAACACTGAAGCTTTCTTT	CSARGGQTNTEAFF	.	many	TRBV20-1	TRBJ1-1
TGTGCCAGCAGCCTCATCGGACAGGGGGCCTTAGGGGCTTTCTTT	CASSLIGQGALGAFF	TRBD1	.	TRBV5-6	TRBJ1-1
TGTGCCAGCAGCTTTGGGGGGACAGGGCCCACCGGGGAGCCGTTTTTT	CASSFGGTGPTGEPFF	TRBD1	once	TRBV13	TRBJ2-2
TGTGCCAGCTCACCTAGGCTACAGGCCAACTATGGCTACACCTTC	CASSPRLQANYGYTF	.	.	TRBV18	TRBJ1-2
TGCAGTGCTAGAGACCGGAGGCGTGGACAAATGAACACTGAAGCTTTCTTT	CSARDRRRGQMNTEAFF	.	few	TRBV20-1	TRBJ1-1
TGTGCCAGCAGTTTAAATGGAGCGGGGGCGACCACAGATACGCAGTATTTT	CASSLNGAGATTDTQYF	TRBD2	.	TRBV12-3/TRBV12-4	TRBJ2-3
TGCAGTGCTAGAGGGGGGCTATCCGCTTACACTGAAGCTTTCTTT	CSARGGLSAYTEAFF	.	.	TRBV20-1	TRBJ1-1
TGCAGTGCCGAGGCCTGGGGTTTCACAGATACGCAGTATTTT	CSAEAWGFTDTQYF	.	many	TRBV20-1	TRBJ2-3
TGCGCCAGCAGCCACCAGGTGGGGACTCGTCAGCCCCAGCATTTT	CASSHQVGTRQPQHF	.	many	TRBV4-3	TRBJ1-5
TGTGCCACCCCATGTAGACAGGGAGGTAGGACCCAGCATTTT	CATPCRQGGRTQHF	TRBD1	few	TRBV25-1	TRBJ1-5
TGCAGTGCTAGTAGGGACAGCGGATATACTAACTATGGCTACACCTTC	CSASRDSGYTNYGYTF	TRBD1	.	TRBV20-1	TRBJ1-2
TGCAGTGCTAGCCTAGCGGGGGGGACAGATACGCAGTATTTT	CSASLAGGTDTQYF	TRBD2	many	TRBV20-1	TRBJ2-3
TGTGCCAGCAGTATTAGAAGGACCGGGGAGCTGTTTTTT	CASSIRRTGELFF	.	many	TRBV12-3/TRBV12-4	TRBJ2-2
TGTGCCAGCAGCTTATCGGTGCAGCGAGGCACCGGGGAGCTGTTTTTT	CASSLSVQRGTGELFF	.	.	TRBV7-7	TRBJ2-2
TGTGCCAGCGCTAGTTCGGGACACCTGGTTGGGCCCTCTGGGGCCAACGTCCTGACTTTC	CASASSGHLVGPSGANVLTF	.	.	TRBV6-2/TRBV6-3	TRBJ2-6